The 12 T cell receptor beta chains below all came from one sample that was sequenced in a study of identical twins. TCRdb re-called the 5' RACE reads with MiXCR, one entry per CDR3 protein. The table has some 500,000 distinct CDR3 sequences, 9% to 10% seen once. These data also formed part of another study, on yellow fever vaccine responses in identical twins.

Sequencing used PBMCs. The receptor set was obtained from a woman aged 18-35 years in good health.

The rearrangement uses TRBV7-9 and TRBJ1-1; 7 nucleotides match TRBD1. J gave up 1 base and V 6 bases, and 8 bases lay outside the gene matches. The CDR3 spans 15 residues. Germline V gene data show CDR1 as SEHNR and CDR2 as FQNEAQ (reference sequence). This CDR3 is CASRRIGTANTEAFF. CDR3 nucleotide sequence: TGTGCCAGCAGGCGAATCGGGACAGCGAACACTGAAGCTTTCTTT.

This clonotype was seen a handful of times. The chain couples TRBV29-1 to TRBJ2-6; 8 bases map to TRBD1. Germline trimming cut 6 bases from V and 13 bases from J; bases unmatched to any gene: 14. The CDR3 length is 14 residues. From germline, CDR1 is SQVTM and CDR2 ANQGSEA. The CDR3 loop is CSVAGQEVGPVLTF. In nucleotides, the CDR3 is TGCAGCGTGGCGGGACAGGAGGTGGGACCGGTCCTGACTTTC.

This clonotype was seen at least ten times. The chain joins TRBV15 to TRBJ2-3; D is uncertain. Germline lookup yields CDR1 LNHNV and CDR2 YYDKDF (reference sequence). The CDR3 consists of 14 residues. The germline V and J ends were trimmed by 4 bases and 4 bases, with 12 bases remaining between them. The CDR3 DNA sequence: TGTGCCACCAGCACTCGGGCTAAGGCAGATACGCAGTATTTT. Translating gives CATSTRAKADTQYF. Together with reference TRBV15 and TRBJ2-3, the CDR3 gives the full variable domain: DAMVIQNPRYQVTQFGKPVTLSCSQTLNHNVMYWYQQKSSQAPKLLFHYYDKDFNNEADTPDNFQSRRPNTSFCFLDIRSPGLGDTAMYLCATSTRAKADTQYFGPGTRLTVL.

In its sample, this clonotype was seen a few times. The germline gene is not matched at one end of the junction; a read error may be the cause. The V call is TRBV6-5, the J call TRBJ2-5; 14 bases map to TRBD2. CDR1 and CDR2 from the germline V gene are MNHEY and SVGAGI. CDR3 length equals 17 residues. The CDR3 coding sequence is TGTGCCAGCAGTGACTCGACTAGCGGGAGGGTCGGAGAGACCCAGTACTTC. This translates into CASSDSTSGRVGETQYF.

Note on this clonotype: At one of its ends the junction is not consistent with the germline gene, which may arise from a read error. This rearrangement joins TRBV20-1 to TRBJ2-3; D is perhaps TRBD1 or TRBD2 (5 bases each). Germline assignment: CDR1 DFQATT and CDR2 SNEGSKA (reference sequence). The CDR3 has 16 amino acids. CDR3 residues: CCARDFGAKGTDTQYF. CDR3 nucleotide sequence: TGCTGTGCTAGAGATTTCGGGGCTAAGGGCACAGATACGCAGTATTTT.

This clonotype was detected a few times. The rearrangement uses TRBV11-2 and TRBJ2-5; D not resolved. V was clipped by 1 base and J by 4 bases, with 13 bases between them. Germline loops: CDR1 SGHAT, CDR2 FQNNGV. The CDR3 loop spans 15 amino acids. The CDR3 sequence is CASSLGRPRRETQYF. CDR3 in DNA: TGTGCCAGCAGCTTAGGCAGACCCCGTCGAGAGACCCAGTACTTC.

The J gene is TRBJ2-7, the V gene TRBV24-1; D is uncertain. CDR1 and CDR2 (germline): KGHDR, SFDVKD. The ends were cut back, 2 bases at V and 3 bases at J, with 7 bases in the middle. This CDR3 region has 13 residues. The CDR3 loop is CATSDSGYYEQYF. The CDR3 DNA is TGTGCCACCAGTGATTCAGGATACTACGAGCAGTACTTC.

This chain joins TRBV12-3 or TRBV12-4 and TRBJ2-1; 10 nucleotides agree with TRBD2. V trimming: 5 bases; J trimming: 2 bases; junction bases outside the gene matches: 6. The CDR3 length is 16 residues. The CDR3 loop is CASSRSSGSPYNEQFF. The CDR3 coding sequence is TGTGCCAGCAGTCGTTCTAGCGGGAGTCCCTACAATGAGCAGTTCTTC.

V gene TRBV6-4 combines with J gene TRBJ2-5, with TRBD1 matching over 8 bases. Germline V gives CDR1 MRHNA, CDR2 SNTAGT. The CDR3 totals 13 residues. V lost 4 bases, J lost 5 bases, and 3 bases stayed unmatched. The CDR3 DNA is TGTGCCAGCAGTGTGGCAGGGGGCGAGACCCAGTACTTC. This gives the protein CASSVAGGETQYF.

This clonotype came up many times. The gene calls are TRBV20-1 and TRBJ2-2, with 7 bases lining up with TRBD2. The V segment lost 3 bases and the J segment 6 bases; nucleotides outside the gene matches: 7. Looked up from germline, CDR1 is DFQATT and CDR2 is SNEGSKA (reference sequence). The length of the CDR3 is 14 residues. The CDR3 sequence: CSASSTSDSGELFF. The CDR3 DNA follows: TGCAGTGCTAGTAGTACTAGCGACTCCGGGGAGCTGTTTTTT.

There are many counts of this clonotype. The CDR3 DNA reads as TGTGCCGCATCCCCCGGGTCTAGCTTAATATATGAGCAGTTCTTC. Encoded protein: CAASPGSSLIYEQFF. The chain links TRBV10-3 to TRBJ2-1; weak D call: TRBD2 (5 bases). The CDR3 is 15 amino acids. The V end lost 11 bases, the J end lost 8 bases, and 25 bases lay between the germline ends. Germline V CDR1 and CDR2: ENHRY, SYGVKD.

This clonotype was seen more than once but under ten times. The chain employs TRBV28 and TRBJ2-5; TRBD1 agrees at 8 bases. V was pared by 7 bases and J by 2 bases, with 6 bases of the junction left unmatched. The CDR3 is 14 residues long. CDR1 MDHEN and CDR2 SYDVKM come from the germline V gene. CDR3 DNA sequence: TGTGCCAGCAAGGCAGGGGGCAGTCAAGAGACCCAGTACTTC. Its translation: CASKAGGSQETQYF.